The 25 T cell receptor beta chains presented below share a single source sample, sequenced in a study of cytomegalovirus exposure and HLA in healthy donors. PCR primers comprised 60 Vbeta and 13 Jbeta primers. The repertoire was sequenced with immunoSEQ multiplex PCR; TCRdb's copy has only in-frame clones and lacks some. The sample holds about 160,000 clones, more than 65% seen once. Sample: PBMCs. The receptors shown here come from a man between 45 and 60 years old in good health and CMV-seropositive.

V and J are TRBV18 and TRBJ2-2; possibly TRBD2 for D (6 bases). The ends were cut back, 0 bases at V and 5 bases at J, with 13 bases in the middle. CDR1 KGHSH and CDR2 LQKENI come from the germline V gene. This CDR3 is 16 amino acids long. CDR3 sequence (DNA): TGTGCCAGCTCACCACCTTCGCAGGGAGGTACCGGGGAGCTGTTTTTT. Its translation: CASSPPSQGGTGELFF.

The V call is TRBV5-1, the J call TRBJ2-3; unclear D gene. V was shortened by 4 bases and J by 0 bases, with 12 bases between the two germline ends. The CDR3 consists of 15 residues. Germline-derived CDR1 and CDR2 are SGHRS and YFSETQ. The CDR3 region is CASSQLPESTDTQYF. As DNA, the CDR3 is TGCGCCAGCAGCCAACTACCCGAGAGCACAGATACGCAGTATTTT.

This chain connects TRBV11-2 to TRBJ2-7; D perhaps matches TRBD2 (5 bases). Germline V gives CDR1 SGHAT, CDR2 FQNNGV. This CDR3 region has 13 residues. V was trimmed by 0 bases and J by 3 bases, leaving 6 bases between them. The CDR3 sequence: CASSLDRGYEQYF. The CDR3 bases are TGTGCCAGCAGCTTAGATCGGGGCTACGAGCAGTACTTC.

The chain joins TRBV30 to TRBJ2-2; D is perhaps TRBD2 (6 bases). This CDR3 has 14 amino acids. Per germline, CDR1 GTSNPN and CDR2 SVGIG (reference sequence). Between the trimmed V and J ends, which lost 8 bases and 1 base, there was a span of 14 bases. The CDR3 DNA sequence: TGTGCCCGGGGGTATTGGGGGAACACCGGGGAGCTGTTTTTT. This gives the protein CARGYWGNTGELFF.

This clone was seen once. The chain recombines TRBV10-2 with TRBJ2-4, with no clear D. Germline loops: CDR1 WSHSY, CDR2 SAAADI. The CDR3 is made up of 15 amino acids. Between the trimmed V and J ends, which lost 0 bases and 6 bases, there was a span of 12 bases. The chain's CDR3 is CASSESAADVNIQYF. As DNA, the CDR3 is TGCGCCAGCAGTGAGTCGGCCGCAGATGTAAACATTCAGTACTTC.

The chain carries TRBV28 and TRBJ2-5; 11 bases agree with TRBD2. The J call may not be correct, given that the DNA end is closer to TRBJ2-7. Germline CDR1 is MDHEN and CDR2 is SYDVKM. The CDR3 loop spans 15 amino acids. The CDR3 region is CASTGPGLAAYEQYF. As DNA, the CDR3 is TGTGCCAGCACTGGCCCGGGACTAGCGGCCTACGAGCAGTACTTC.

V usage is TRBV19 and J usage is TRBJ2-3, with TRBD1 as a possible D gene (5 bases). Between the trimmed V and J ends, which lost 8 bases and 3 bases, there was a span of 12 bases. The CDR3 extends over 13 amino acids. Germline-derived CDR1 and CDR2 are LNHDA and SQIVND (reference sequence). The CDR3 is CASGPAGTDTQYF. The CDR3 DNA reads TGTGCCAGTGGGCCGGCAGGGACAGATACGCAGTATTTT.

The chain combines TRBV7-2 with TRBJ1-2, with a weak D call TRBD1 (6 bases). CDR3 length equals 13 residues. The V end was cut by 6 bases, the J end by 6 bases, with 14 bases between. From germline, CDR1 is SGHTA and CDR2 FQGNSA. Written as DNA, the CDR3 is TGTGCCAGCAGTTACGGGACAAGTCATGGCTACACCTTC. Amino acid sequence: CASSYGTSHGYTF.

This rearrangement joins TRBV10-3 to TRBJ2-4, with D perhaps TRBD2 (5 bases). Trimming shortened V by 2 bases and J by 5 bases, and 10 bases separated the two germline ends. Looked up from germline, CDR1 is ENHRY and CDR2 is SYGVKD. The CDR3 is made up of 14 amino acids. The DNA for the CDR3 is TGTGCCATCAGTGAGCTCCAGAGGGAAAACATTCAGTACTTC. This gives the protein CAISELQRENIQYF.

The chain recombines TRBV9 with TRBJ2-5, with 9 bases lining up with TRBD2. The junction had 6 bases not matched to a gene; V was cut back by 2 bases and J by 1 base. This CDR3 contains 16 residues. Germline V gives CDR1 SGDLS, CDR2 YYNGEE. This CDR3 reads CASSVGPTSGQETQYF. The CDR3 nucleotides read TGTGCCAGCAGCGTTGGGCCGACTAGCGGCCAAGAGACCCAGTACTTC. Complete variable domain (other parts from reference TRBV9 and TRBJ2-5): DSGVTQTPKHLITATGQRVTLRCSPRSGDLSVYWYQQSLDQGLQFLIQYYNGEERAKGNILERFSAQQFPDLHSELNLSSLELGDSALYFCASSVGPTSGQETQYFGPGTRLLVL.

V gene TRBV6-5 combines with J gene TRBJ2-2, with 7 bases matching TRBD2. J was trimmed by 4 bases and V by 2 bases; bases with no gene match: 7. Per germline, CDR1 MNHEY and CDR2 SVGAGI. The CDR3 runs 16 residues. DNA for the CDR3: TGTGCCAGCAGTTACATGCGGGAGCGAAGCACCGGGGAGCTGTTTTTT. It yields the protein CASSYMRERSTGELFF.

A few counts support this clone. The chain has TRBV9 and TRBJ2-5; 8 nucleotides line up with TRBD1. V was clipped by 4 bases and J by 3 bases; unmatched bases: 8. The CDR3 sequence is 15 residues long. Germline V lookup: CDR1 SGDLS, CDR2 YYNGEE. CDR3 DNA sequence: TGTGCCAGCAGCTCTCCCAGGGGGCGGGAAGAGACCCAGTACTTC. It translates to CASSSPRGREETQYF.

This clone has a handful of counts. A far larger clone is only one base removed, so a read error is likely. The chain combines TRBV6-6 with TRBJ2-6; TRBD2 is a possible D gene (5 bases). The V end lost 7 bases, the J end lost 4 bases, and 14 bases lay between the germline ends. The CDR3 has 15 residues. Germline V gene sequence: CDR1 MNHNY, CDR2 SVGAGI (reference sequence). The CDR3 loop reads CASTSREAGANVLTF. The CDR3 DNA sequence: TGTGCCAGCACTTCGAGGGAAGCCGGGGCCAACGTCCTGACTTTC.

The J gene is TRBJ2-7, the V gene TRBV6-5; 10 nucleotides line up with TRBD2. The CDR3 has 15 amino acids. In germline, CDR1 is MNHEY, CDR2 SVGAGI. Unmatched junction bases numbered 5, after V lost 6 bases and J lost 0 bases. The CDR3 here is CASSQTSGDSYEQYF. The CDR3 nucleotides are TGTGCCAGCAGCCAAACTAGCGGGGACTCCTACGAGCAGTACTTC.

For the CDR3, the DNA is TGTGCCAGCAGCTTAGTGGCGGACTCCTACGAGCAGTACTTC. Encoded protein: CASSLVADSYEQYF. This chain uses TRBV7-9 with TRBJ2-5; D uncertain. The last part of the DNA fits TRBJ2-7 better; the J call may be wrong. The V gene's germline CDR1 is SEHNR and CDR2 FQNEAQ (reference sequence). This CDR3 has 14 amino acids.

The V and J genes are TRBV29-1 and TRBJ2-7, with TRBD2 identical over 10 bases. V shed 1 base and J 4 bases; nucleotides not matched to a gene: 7. CDR3 size: 15 residues. Germline V gives CDR1 SQVTM, CDR2 ANQGSEA. Written as DNA, the CDR3 is TGCAGCGTTGAAGGGACTAGCGGAACACAGTACGAGCAGTACTTC. Translation gives CSVEGTSGTQYEQYF.

The chain links TRBV11-2 to TRBJ1-1, with 9 bases that match TRBD1. Germline trimming cut 5 bases from V and 3 bases from J; bases unmatched to any gene: 4. Germline lookup yields CDR1 SGHAT and CDR2 FQNNGV. The CDR3 length is 14 residues. The CDR3 spells CASSRDRGYTEAFF. The CDR3 DNA follows: TGTGCCAGCAGCCGCGACAGGGGGTACACTGAAGCTTTCTTT.

V and J are TRBV5-4 and TRBJ2-3; D uncertain. The V end lost 1 base, the J end lost 2 bases, and 8 bases lay between the germline ends. The CDR3 contains 14 residues. Per the germline V gene, CDR1 is SGHNT and CDR2 is YYREEE (reference sequence). CDR3 sequence reads: CASSLFGPTDTQYF. The CDR3, as DNA: TGTGCCAGCAGCTTGTTTGGGCCCACAGATACGCAGTATTTT.

As DNA, the CDR3 is TGTGCCAGCAGCATTGTACAGGGGGTCAACAATGAGCAGTTCTTC. Its translation is CASSIVQGVNNEQFF. The chain uses TRBV21-1 and TRBJ2-1; TRBD1 reflects the table's D call only, with no check against the DNA. TRBV21-1 is marked as a pseudogene. The CDR3 is 15 amino acids.

The table lists this clone with a count of one. The chain carries TRBV4-2 and TRBJ2-5; the match to TRBD2 covers 12 bases. The DNA end favors TRBJ2-7, so the J call may be wrong. Per germline, CDR1 LGHNA and CDR2 YNFKEQ. The CDR3 has 15 amino acids. CDR3 nucleotide sequence: TGTGCCAGCAGCCAAGGGACTAGCGGGACGAACGAGCAGTACTTC. Its translation: CASSQGTSGTNEQYF.

The rearrangement uses TRBV28 and TRBJ2-2; 8 bases map to TRBD1. The germline V gene encodes CDR1 MDHEN and CDR2 SYDVKM. V was clipped by 4 bases and J by 5 bases; unmatched bases: 6. The CDR3 spans 15 residues. The CDR3 reads CASSSSGTGTGELFF. The CDR3 nucleotides are TGTGCCAGCAGTTCCTCCGGGACAGGTACCGGGGAGCTGTTTTTT. The whole variable domain, remainder taken from reference TRBV28 and TRBJ2-2, is DVKVTQSSRYLVKRTGEKVFLECVQDMDHENMFWYRQDPGLGLRLIYFSYDVKMKEKGDIPEGYSVSREKKERFSLILESASTNQTSMYLCASSSSGTGTGELFFGEGSRLTVL.

This clone came up once. V usage is TRBV7-2 and J usage is TRBJ1-3; no clear D gene. V lost 0 bases and J lost 2, with 5 bases in between. Germline V gene lookup returns CDR1 SGHTA and CDR2 FQGNSA. The CDR3 has 14 residues. Written as DNA, the CDR3 is TGTGCCAGCAGCTTAGCTAGCGCTGGAAACACCATATATTTT. Translation gives CASSLASAGNTIYF.

The rearrangement joins TRBV28 to TRBJ1-2; D is ambiguous. This CDR3 comprises 14 residues. Germline CDR1 reads MDHEN; CDR2 reads SYDVKM. Between the trimmed V and J ends, which lost 4 bases and 3 bases, there was a span of 12 bases. This chain's CDR3 is CASSSPSGDYGYTF. The CDR3 DNA reads as TGTGCCAGCAGTTCCCCGTCAGGTGACTATGGCTACACCTTC.

The rearrangement joins TRBV4-1 to TRBJ1-1; a weak D match, TRBD1 (6 bases). V lost 0 bases and J 0 bases, leaving 17 bases between the germline ends. The CDR3 extends over 18 amino acids. CDR1 is MGHRA and CDR2 is YSYEKL in the germline V gene. CDR3 in amino acids: CASSQDGDTTFMNTEAFF. In DNA form, the CDR3 reads TGCGCCAGCAGCCAAGATGGGGACACCACTTTTATGAACACTGAAGCTTTCTTT.

The V gene is TRBV23-1, the J gene TRBJ1-1; D not resolved. TRBV23-1 is classed as an ORF, of uncertain function. V lost 5 bases, J lost 1 base, and 14 bases lay in between. This CDR3 contains 15 residues. The chain's CDR3 is CASSSPGRGNTEAFF. The CDR3 nucleotides read TGCGCCAGCAGTTCACCCGGGAGAGGGAACACTGAAGCTTTCTTT.